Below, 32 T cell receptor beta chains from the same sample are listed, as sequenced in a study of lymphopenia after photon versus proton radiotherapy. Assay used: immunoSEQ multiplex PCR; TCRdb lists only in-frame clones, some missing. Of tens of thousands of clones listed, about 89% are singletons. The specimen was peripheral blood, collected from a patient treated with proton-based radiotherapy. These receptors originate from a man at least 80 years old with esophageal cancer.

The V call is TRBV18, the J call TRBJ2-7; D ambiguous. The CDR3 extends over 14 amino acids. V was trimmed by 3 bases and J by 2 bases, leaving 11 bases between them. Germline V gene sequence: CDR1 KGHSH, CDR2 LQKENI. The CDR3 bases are TGTGCCAGCTCACCGACAACCCGGGCCTACGAGCAGTACTTC. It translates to CASSPTTRAYEQYF.

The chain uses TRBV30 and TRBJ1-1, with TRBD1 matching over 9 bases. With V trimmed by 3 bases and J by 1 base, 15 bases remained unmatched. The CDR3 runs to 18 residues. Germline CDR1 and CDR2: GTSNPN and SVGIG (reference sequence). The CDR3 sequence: CAWRPLQLPGQGNTEAFF. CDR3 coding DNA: TGTGCCTGGAGGCCATTACAGCTTCCGGGACAGGGGAACACTGAAGCTTTCTTT.

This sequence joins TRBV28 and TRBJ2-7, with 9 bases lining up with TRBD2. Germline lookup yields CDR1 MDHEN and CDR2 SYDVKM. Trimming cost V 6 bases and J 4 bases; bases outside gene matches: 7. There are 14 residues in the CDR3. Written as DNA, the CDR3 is TGTGCCAGCAGCCCCCAAAGCGGGAGGTACGAGCAGTACTTC. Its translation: CASSPQSGRYEQYF. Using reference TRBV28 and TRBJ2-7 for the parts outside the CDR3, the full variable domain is DVKVTQSSRYLVKRTGEKVFLECVQDMDHENMFWYRQDPGLGLRLIYFSYDVKMKEKGDIPEGYSVSREKKERFSLILESASTNQTSMYLCASSPQSGRYEQYFGPGTRLTVT.

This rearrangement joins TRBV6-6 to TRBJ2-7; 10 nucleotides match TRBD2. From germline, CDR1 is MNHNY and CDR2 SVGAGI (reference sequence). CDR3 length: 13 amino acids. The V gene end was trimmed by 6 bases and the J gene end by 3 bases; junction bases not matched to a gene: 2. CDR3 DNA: TGTGCCAGCAGAGCGGGGGGGAACTACGAGCAGTACTTC. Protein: CASRAGGNYEQYF.

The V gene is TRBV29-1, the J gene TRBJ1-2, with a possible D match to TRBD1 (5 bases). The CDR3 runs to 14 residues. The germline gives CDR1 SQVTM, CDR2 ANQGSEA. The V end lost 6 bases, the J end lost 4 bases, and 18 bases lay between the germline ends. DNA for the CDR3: TGCAGCGTGCAAGGGACCGCAGAATCCTATGGCTACACCTTC. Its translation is CSVQGTAESYGYTF.

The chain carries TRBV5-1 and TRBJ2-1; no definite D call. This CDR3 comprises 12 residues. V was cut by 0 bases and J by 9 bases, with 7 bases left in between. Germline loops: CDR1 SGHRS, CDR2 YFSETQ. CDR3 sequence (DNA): TGCGCCAGCAGCTTGGTGGACGCTGAGCAGTTCTTC. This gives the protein CASSLVDAEQFF.

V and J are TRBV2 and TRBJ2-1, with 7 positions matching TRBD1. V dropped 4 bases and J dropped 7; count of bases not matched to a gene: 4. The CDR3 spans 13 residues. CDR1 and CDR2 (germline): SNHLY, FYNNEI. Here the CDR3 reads CASSGTGANEQFF. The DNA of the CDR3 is TGTGCCAGCAGTGGGACAGGAGCAAATGAGCAGTTCTTC. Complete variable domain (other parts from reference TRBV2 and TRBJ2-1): EPEVTQTPSHQVTQMGQEVILRCVPISNHLYFYWYRQILGQKVEFLVSFYNNEISEKSEIFDDQFSVERPDGSNFTLKIRSTKLEDSAMYFCASSGTGANEQFFGPGTRLTVL.

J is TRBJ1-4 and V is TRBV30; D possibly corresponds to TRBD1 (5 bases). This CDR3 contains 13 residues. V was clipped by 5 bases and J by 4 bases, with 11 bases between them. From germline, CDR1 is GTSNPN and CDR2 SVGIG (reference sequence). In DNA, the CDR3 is TGTGCCTGGGGAGAGGGGCTTAATGAAAAACTGTTTTTT. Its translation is CAWGEGLNEKLFF.

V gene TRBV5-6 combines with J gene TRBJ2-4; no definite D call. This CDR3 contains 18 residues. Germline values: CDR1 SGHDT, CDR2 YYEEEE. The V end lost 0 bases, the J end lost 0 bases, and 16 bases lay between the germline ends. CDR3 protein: CASSLVFAPSPAKNIQYF. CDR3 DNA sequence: TGTGCCAGCAGCTTGGTATTTGCCCCCTCGCCAGCCAAAAACATTCAGTACTTC.

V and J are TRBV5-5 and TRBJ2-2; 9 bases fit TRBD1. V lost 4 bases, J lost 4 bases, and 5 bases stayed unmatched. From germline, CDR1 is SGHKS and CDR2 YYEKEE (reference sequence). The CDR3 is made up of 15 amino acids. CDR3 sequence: CASSPTGGATGELFF. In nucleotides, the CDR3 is TGTGCCAGCAGCCCCACAGGGGGCGCCACCGGGGAGCTGTTTTTT.

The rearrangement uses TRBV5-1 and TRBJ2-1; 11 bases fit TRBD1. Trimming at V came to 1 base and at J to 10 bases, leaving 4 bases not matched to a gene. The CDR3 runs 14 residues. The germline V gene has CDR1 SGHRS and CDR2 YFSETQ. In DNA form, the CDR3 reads TGCGCCAGCAGCTTGCGGACAGGGGGCCACGAGCAGTTCTTC. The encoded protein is CASSLRTGGHEQFF.

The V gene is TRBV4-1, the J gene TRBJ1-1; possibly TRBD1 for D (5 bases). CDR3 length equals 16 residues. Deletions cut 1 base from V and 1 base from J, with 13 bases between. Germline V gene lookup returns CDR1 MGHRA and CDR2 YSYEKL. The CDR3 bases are TGCGCCAGCAGCCAAGTAACAGGAAGGCGGAACACTGAAGCTTTCTTT. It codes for CASSQVTGRRNTEAFF.

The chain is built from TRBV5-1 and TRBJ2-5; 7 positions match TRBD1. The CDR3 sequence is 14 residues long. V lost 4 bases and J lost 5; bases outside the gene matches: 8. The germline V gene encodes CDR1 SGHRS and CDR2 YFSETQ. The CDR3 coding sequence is TGCGCCAGCAGCACAGGGACAGTTGGGGAGACCCAGTACTTC. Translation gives CASSTGTVGETQYF.

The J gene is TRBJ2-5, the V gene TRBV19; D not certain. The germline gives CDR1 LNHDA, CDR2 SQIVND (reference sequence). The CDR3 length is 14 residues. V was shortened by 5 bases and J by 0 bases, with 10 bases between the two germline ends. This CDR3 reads CASSPQKYQETQYF. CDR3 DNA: TGTGCCAGTAGTCCTCAGAAGTACCAAGAGACCCAGTACTTC.

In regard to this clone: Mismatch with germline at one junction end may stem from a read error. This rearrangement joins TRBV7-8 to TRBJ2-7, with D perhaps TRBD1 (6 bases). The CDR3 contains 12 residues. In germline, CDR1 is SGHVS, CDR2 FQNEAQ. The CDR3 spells CASSLDSYGQYF. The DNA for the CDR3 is TGTGCCAGCAGCTTGGACAGCTACGGGCAGTACTTC.

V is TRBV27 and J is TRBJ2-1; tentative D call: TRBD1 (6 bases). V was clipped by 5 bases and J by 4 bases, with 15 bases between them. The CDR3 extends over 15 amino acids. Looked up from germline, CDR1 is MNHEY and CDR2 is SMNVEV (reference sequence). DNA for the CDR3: TGTGCCAGCAGTGCCCAGGGGCGCCTATACAATGAGCAGTTCTTC. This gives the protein CASSAQGRLYNEQFF.

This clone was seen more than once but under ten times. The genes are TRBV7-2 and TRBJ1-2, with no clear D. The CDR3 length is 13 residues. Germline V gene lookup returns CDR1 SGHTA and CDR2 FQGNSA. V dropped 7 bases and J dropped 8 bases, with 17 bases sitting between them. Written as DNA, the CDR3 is TGTGCCAGCACCAACCGGGTGGGGAACGGCTACACCTTC. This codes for CASTNRVGNGYTF. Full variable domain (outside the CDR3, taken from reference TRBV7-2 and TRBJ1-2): GAGVSQSPSNKVTEKGKDVELRCDPISGHTALYWYRQSLGQGLEFLIYFQGNSAPDKSGLPSDRFSAERTGGSVSTLTIQRTQQEDSAVYLCASTNRVGNGYTFGSGTRLTVV.

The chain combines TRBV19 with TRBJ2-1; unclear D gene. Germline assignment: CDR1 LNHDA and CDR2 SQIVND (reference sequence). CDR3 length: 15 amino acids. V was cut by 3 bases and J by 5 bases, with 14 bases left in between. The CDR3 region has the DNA TGTGCCAGTAGTATGGGTGGGGTTCGAAACAATGAGCAGTTCTTC. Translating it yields CASSMGGVRNNEQFF.

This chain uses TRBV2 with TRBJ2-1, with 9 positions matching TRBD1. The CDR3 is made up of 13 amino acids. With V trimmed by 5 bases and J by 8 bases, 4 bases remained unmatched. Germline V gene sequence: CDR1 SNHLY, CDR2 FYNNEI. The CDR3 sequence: CASSRQGVDEQFF. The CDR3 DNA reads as TGTGCCAGCAGTAGACAGGGGGTCGATGAGCAGTTCTTC.

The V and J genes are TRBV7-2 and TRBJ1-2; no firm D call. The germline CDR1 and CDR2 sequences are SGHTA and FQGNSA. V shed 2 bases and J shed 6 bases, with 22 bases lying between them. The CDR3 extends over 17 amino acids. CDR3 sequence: CASSLSGLRANANGYTF. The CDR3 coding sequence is TGTGCCAGCAGCTTATCGGGTCTTCGTGCCAACGCTAATGGCTACACCTTC.

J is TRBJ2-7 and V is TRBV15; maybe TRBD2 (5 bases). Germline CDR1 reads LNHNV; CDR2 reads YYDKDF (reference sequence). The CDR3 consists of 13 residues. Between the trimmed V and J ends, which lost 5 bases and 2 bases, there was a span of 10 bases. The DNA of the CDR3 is TGTGCCACCAGCCTCGGGATTACCTACGAGCAGTACTTC. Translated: CATSLGITYEQYF.

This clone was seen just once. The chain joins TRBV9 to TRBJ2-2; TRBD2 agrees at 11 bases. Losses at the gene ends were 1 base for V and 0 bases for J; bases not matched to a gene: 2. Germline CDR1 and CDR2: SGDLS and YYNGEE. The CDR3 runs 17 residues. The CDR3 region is CASSVMGLAANTGELFF. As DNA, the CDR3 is TGTGCCAGCAGCGTAATGGGACTAGCGGCGAACACCGGGGAGCTGTTTTTT.

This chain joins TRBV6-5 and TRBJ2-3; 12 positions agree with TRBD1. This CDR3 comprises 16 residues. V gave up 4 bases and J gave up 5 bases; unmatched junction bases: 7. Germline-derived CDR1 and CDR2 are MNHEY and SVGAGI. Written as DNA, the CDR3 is TGTGCCAGCAGTTGGCCGGGACAGGGGGCTGGAGATACGCAGTATTTT. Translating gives CASSWPGQGAGDTQYF.

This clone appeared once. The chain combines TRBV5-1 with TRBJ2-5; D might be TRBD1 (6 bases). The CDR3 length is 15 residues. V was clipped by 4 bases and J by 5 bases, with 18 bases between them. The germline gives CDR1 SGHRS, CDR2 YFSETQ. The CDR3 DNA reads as TGCGCCAGCAGCCTCCTGGGGGCCGACCGCGAGACCCAGTACTTC. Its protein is CASSLLGADRETQYF. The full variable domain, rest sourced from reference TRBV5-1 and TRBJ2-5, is KAGVTQTPRYLIKTRGQQVTLSCSPISGHRSVSWYQQTPGQGLQFLFEYFSETQRNKGNFPGRFSGRQFSNSRSEMNVSTLELGDSALYLCASSLLGADRETQYFGPGTRLLVL.

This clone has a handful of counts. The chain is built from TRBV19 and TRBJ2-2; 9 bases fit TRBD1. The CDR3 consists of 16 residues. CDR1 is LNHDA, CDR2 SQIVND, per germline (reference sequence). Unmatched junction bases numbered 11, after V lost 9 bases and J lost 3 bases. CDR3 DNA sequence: TGTGCCAGCACCTCCGAGACAGGGGGGTACACCGGGGAGCTGTTTTTT. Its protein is CASTSETGGYTGELFF.

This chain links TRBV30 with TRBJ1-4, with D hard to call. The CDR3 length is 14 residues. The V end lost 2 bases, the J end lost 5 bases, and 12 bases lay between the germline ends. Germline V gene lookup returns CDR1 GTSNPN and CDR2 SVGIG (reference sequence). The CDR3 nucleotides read TGTGCCTGGAGTCAGCGTGGCGGGAATGAAAAACTGTTTTTT. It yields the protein CAWSQRGGNEKLFF.

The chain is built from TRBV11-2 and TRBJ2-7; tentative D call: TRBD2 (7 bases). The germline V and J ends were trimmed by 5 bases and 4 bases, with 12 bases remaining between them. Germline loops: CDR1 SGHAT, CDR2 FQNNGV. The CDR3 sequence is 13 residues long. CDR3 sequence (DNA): TGTGCCAGCAGCGAACAGGGAGGGTACGAGCAGTACTTC. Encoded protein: CASSEQGGYEQYF.

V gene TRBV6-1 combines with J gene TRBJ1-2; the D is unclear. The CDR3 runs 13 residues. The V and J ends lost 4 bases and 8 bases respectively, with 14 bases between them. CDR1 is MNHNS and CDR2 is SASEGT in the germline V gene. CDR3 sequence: CASSVNNFGGYTF. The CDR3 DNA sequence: TGTGCCAGCAGTGTAAACAACTTTGGAGGCTACACCTTC.

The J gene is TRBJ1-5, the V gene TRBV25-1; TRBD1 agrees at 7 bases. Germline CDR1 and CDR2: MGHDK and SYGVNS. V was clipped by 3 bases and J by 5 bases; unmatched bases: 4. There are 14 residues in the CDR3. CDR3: CASSDTRGYQPQHF. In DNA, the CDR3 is TGTGCCAGCAGTGACACCAGGGGGTATCAGCCCCAGCATTTT.

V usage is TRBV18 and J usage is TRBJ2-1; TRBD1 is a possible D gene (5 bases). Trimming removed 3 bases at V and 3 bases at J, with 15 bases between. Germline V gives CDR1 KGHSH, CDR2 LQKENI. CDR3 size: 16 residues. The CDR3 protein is CASSPPRQNYYNEQFF. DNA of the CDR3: TGTGCCAGCTCACCCCCTCGACAGAACTACTACAATGAGCAGTTCTTC.

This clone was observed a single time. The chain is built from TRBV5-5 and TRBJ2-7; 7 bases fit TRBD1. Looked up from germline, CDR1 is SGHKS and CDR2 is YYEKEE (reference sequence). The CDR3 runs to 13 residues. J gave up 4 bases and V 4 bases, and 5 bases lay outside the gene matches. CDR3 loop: CASSRTGTYEQYF. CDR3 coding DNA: TGTGCCAGCAGCCGGACAGGAACGTACGAGCAGTACTTC.

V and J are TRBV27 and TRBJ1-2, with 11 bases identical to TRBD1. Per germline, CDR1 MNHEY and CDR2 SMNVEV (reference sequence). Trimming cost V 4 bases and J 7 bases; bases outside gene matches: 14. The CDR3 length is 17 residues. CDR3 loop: CASSSLGTGGVRGGYTF. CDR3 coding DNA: TGTGCCAGCAGTTCTCTCGGGACAGGGGGAGTCCGTGGTGGCTACACCTTC.